The entry below describes one TCR beta chain. The target antigen is unknown. Other DNA sequences in the same sample also yield this CDR3. The V gene's germline CDR1 is SNHLY and CDR2 FYNNEI. The germline V and J ends were trimmed by 3 bases and 3 bases, with 12 bases remaining between them. The CDR3 extends over 14 amino acids. The data stem from a study of T cells in tuberculosis. The wider study: Samples predate treatment or fall within its first 7 days.

The data were produced by immunoSEQ multiplex PCR, yet TCRdb's version contains in-frame clones alone and is incomplete. Counted here are about 5,500 clones, around 98% occurring once; the ten biggest clones make up around a tenth. Study outcomes and limitations: Smaller alpha distances in active tuberculosis partly reflected shorter CDR3-alpha lengths. Cases with active tuberculosis were adults, while controls were adolescents.

Time point given: new active TB diagnosis, blood taken before or within 7 days of starting treatment. Material: PBMCs, obtained at tuberculosis diagnosis. The chain carries TRBV2 and TRBJ2-7; weak D call: TRBD2 (6 bases). This sequence originates from an adult with tuberculosis. The chain's CDR3 is CASSDGRGRYEQYF. DNA for the CDR3: TGTGCCAGCAGTGATGGGCGGGGACGCTACGAGCAGTACTTC.